The T cell receptor (beta chain) described here comes from a study of blood T cell repertoires in COVID-19. Overall study context: Acute and convalescent COVID-19 samples came from the United States, Italy and Spain. Sources were T cells, B-cell-depleted T cells, or PBMCs; the material itself was cDNA or gDNA.

In the source study's methods: For nucleated cells, counts were estimated from reference gene primer amplification. The table came from immunoSEQ multiplex PCR; TCRdb's copy has only in-frame clones and leaves some out. D and trimming were read from the DNA, whereas the V and J calls and clone size are those reported in that table. The table has roughly 290,000 clones, around nine tenths seen once. Seattle enrolled patients during active infection and tracked them longitudinally. This CDR3 has 14 amino acids. Germline V gene sequence: CDR1 SGHVS, CDR2 FNYEAQ. V gave up 4 bases and J gave up 7 bases; unmatched junction bases: 6.

The source of this sequence is a woman aged 25-40 years with COVID-19, enrolled during active disease. The chain is built from TRBV7-6 and TRBJ2-2; 7 bases are a match to TRBD2. Sequenced material: peripheral blood. This CDR3 is CASSSSTSYGELFF. The CDR3 bases are TGTGCCAGCAGCTCCTCGACTAGCTACGGGGAGCTGTTTTTT. The entire variable domain, with the rest obtained from reference TRBV7-6 and TRBJ2-2, is as follows: GAGVSQSPRYKVTKRGQDVALRCDPISGHVSLYWYRQALGQGPEFLTYFNYEAQQDKSGLPNDRFSAERPEGSISTLTIQRTEQRDSAMYRCASSSSTSYGELFFGEGSRLTVL.